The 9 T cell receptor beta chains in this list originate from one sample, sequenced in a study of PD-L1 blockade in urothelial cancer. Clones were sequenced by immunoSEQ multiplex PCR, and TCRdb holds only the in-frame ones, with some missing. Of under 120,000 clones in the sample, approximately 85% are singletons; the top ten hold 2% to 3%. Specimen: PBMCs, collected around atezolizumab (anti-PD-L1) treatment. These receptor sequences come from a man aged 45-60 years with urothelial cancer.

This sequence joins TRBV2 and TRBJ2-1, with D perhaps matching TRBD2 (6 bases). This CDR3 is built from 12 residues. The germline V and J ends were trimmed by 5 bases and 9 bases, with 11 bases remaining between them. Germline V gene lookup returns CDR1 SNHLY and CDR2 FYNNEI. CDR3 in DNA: TGTGCCAGCAGTCGACTAGTACGTGAGCAGTTCTTC. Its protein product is CASSRLVREQFF.

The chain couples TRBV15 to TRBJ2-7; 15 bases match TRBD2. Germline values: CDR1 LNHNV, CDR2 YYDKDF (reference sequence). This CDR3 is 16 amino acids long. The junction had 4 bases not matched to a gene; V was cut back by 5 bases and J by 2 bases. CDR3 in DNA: TGTGCCACCAGCCGGGGGACTAGCGGGGGGCCCTACGAGCAGTACTTC. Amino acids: CATSRGTSGGPYEQYF.

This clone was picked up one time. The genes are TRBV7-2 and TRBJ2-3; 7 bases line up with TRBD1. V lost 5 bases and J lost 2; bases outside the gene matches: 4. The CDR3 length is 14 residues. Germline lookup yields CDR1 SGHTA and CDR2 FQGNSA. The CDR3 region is CASSLQGPTDTQYF. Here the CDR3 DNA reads TGTGCCAGCAGCCTACAGGGGCCCACAGATACGCAGTATTTT.

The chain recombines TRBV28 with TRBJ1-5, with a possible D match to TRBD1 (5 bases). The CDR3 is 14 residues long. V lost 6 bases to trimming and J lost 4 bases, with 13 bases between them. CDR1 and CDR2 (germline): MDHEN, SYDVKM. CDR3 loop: CASSSPGGNQPQHF. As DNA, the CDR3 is TGTGCCAGCAGCTCTCCGGGGGGAAATCAGCCCCAGCATTTT.

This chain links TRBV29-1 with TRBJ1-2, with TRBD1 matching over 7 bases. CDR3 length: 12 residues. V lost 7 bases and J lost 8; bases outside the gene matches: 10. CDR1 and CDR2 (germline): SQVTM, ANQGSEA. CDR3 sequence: CSARGGGGGYTF. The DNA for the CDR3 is TGCAGCGCCAGAGGAGGGGGCGGGGGCTACACCTTC.

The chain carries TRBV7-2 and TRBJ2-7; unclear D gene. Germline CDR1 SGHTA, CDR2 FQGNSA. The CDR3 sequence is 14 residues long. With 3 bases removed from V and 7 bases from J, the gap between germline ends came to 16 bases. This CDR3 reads CASSFISPPGEQYF. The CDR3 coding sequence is TGTGCCAGCAGCTTCATAAGCCCACCGGGTGAGCAGTACTTC.

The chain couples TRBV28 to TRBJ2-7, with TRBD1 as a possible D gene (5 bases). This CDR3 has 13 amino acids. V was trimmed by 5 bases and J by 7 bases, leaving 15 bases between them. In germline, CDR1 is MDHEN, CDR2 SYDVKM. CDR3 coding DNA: TGTGCCAGCAGTACCCTGGCAGGGTCTGAGCAGTACTTC. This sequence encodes CASSTLAGSEQYF.

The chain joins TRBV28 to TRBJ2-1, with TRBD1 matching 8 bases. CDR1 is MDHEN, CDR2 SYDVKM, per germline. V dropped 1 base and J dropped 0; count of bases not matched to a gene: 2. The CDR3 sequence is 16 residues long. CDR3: CASSLSTGGSYNEQFF. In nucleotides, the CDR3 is TGTGCCAGCAGTTTATCAACAGGGGGCTCCTACAATGAGCAGTTCTTC.

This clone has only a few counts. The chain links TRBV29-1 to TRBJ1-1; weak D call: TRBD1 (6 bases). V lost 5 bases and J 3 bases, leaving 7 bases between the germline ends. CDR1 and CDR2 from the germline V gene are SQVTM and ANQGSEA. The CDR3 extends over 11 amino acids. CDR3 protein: CSVSGDTEAFF. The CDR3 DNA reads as TGCAGCGTTTCAGGGGACACTGAAGCTTTCTTT.